What follows describes a single T cell receptor (beta chain). Which antigen it targets is not known. No much larger clone exists at a distance of one base, and base qualities are not known. The sample belongs to a study of T cell repertoires in cytomegalovirus infection (dated by TCRdb to the late 2010s). For the study in its entirety: Peptide stimulations targeted recently identified HLA-C-restricted CMV epitopes, whose presentation resists viral immunomodulation, together with well-studied HLA-B-restricted epitopes. Donor HLA type was relevant to the analysis, as public TCR beta signatures indicated carriage of CMV infection together with the matching HLA type. What the authors observed across the whole study: The ex vivo response was dominated by HLA-C-restricted CMV-specific TCR beta clonotypes, and the single most frequent clonotype in two of eight donors was supplied by these HLA-C-restricted clonotypes. In both this cohort and an independent cohort of several hundred donors, the cumulative frequency of public TCR beta family members distinguished carriers of CMV infection plus the relevant HLA type.

Reading from cysteine to phenylalanine, the CDR3 counts 15 amino acids. The only DNA kept is the CDR3, 45 bases in frame from the first base. Trimming takes 1 base from V and 4 bases from J, and the germline ends sit 11 bases apart. For CDR1 and CDR2, the germline V gene (reference sequence) lists LNHDA and SQIVND. Per the publication, the treatment or condition label means: in vitro stimulation with specific CMV peptide epitopes to enrich CMV-specific T cells. Reads for this sample came from an Illumina HiSeq 1500. TCRdb trimmed the raw reads at Q25, called clones with MiXCR and kept productive beta chains. Rows matching on CDR3 protein sequence are summarized as one entry with the most common DNA and genes. Within this sample are 95,000 to 150,000 distinct CDR3 sequences, with 25% to 35% of them counted one time only. Of the sample, roughly 58% falls within the top ten clones.

This chain joins TRBV19 to TRBJ2-1; a tentative D match to TRBD2 spans 5 bases. This sample comprised CD8+ T cells from cultured PBMCs, obtained from culture after CMV antigen stimulation. This TCR derives from a human donor in good health (CMV status not recorded). Some clones in this sample may be carry-over from other donors' samples. CDR3 reads: CASSIVLAPYNEQFF. The DNA sequence reads TGTGCCAGTAGTATAGTTCTAGCACCTTACAATGAGCAGTTCTTC.